Reported below is one T cell receptor (beta chain). The germline gives CDR1 SGDLS, CDR2 YYNGEE. The germline V and J ends were trimmed by 0 bases and 5 bases, with 10 bases remaining between them. The CDR3 extends over 14 amino acids. Samples came from axillary lymph nodes draining the breast cancer. These data are taken from a study of breast tumors, draining lymph nodes, adjacent tissues. TCRdb re-derived calls from the multiplex PCR reads in MiXCR, one entry per CDR3 protein. The table shows over 200,000 distinct CDR3 sequences, with less than 45% occurring only once. The specimen was axillary lymph node tissue. This TCR was sampled from a female donor with breast cancer. Some clones in this sample may be carry-over from other donors' samples. V and J are TRBV9 and TRBJ2-3, with D perhaps given as TRBD1 or TRBD2 (6 bases each). CDR3 coding DNA: TGTGCCAGCAGCGTAGCTGGGGGGCAAGATACGCAGTATTTT. This encodes CASSVAGGQDTQYF.